What follows are 27 T cell receptor beta chains derived from one specimen sequenced in a study of early T cells in non-severe SARS-CoV-2 infection. TCRdb re-called the 5' RACE reads through MiXCR, storing one row per CDR3 protein. The sample has 100,000 to 130,000 distinct CDR3 sequences; 9.5% to 13% are singletons. The sequenced material came from whole blood. The source is an adult who was a healthcare worker with PCR-confirmed SARS-CoV-2 infection or an uninfected control (not recorded which).

This chain connects TRBV30 to TRBJ2-1; TRBD1 is a possible D gene (6 bases). Looked up from germline, CDR1 is GTSNPN and CDR2 is SVGIG (reference sequence). The CDR3 consists of 18 residues. V gave up 2 bases and J gave up 2 bases, with 22 bases separating them. The DNA of the CDR3 is TGTGCCTGGAGTTCTTCTCCCCCAGGGGTAATAACCTACAATGAGCAGTTCTTC. It is translated as CAWSSSPPGVITYNEQFF.

This clonotype came up many times. This chain links TRBV7-9 with TRBJ2-1; the D gene is possibly TRBD1 (6 bases). With 1 base removed from V and 0 bases from J, the gap between germline ends came to 7 bases. The CDR3 sequence is 15 residues long. CDR1 SEHNR and CDR2 FQNEAQ come from the germline V gene (reference sequence). The CDR3 protein is CASSLGGGSYNEQFF. The DNA for the CDR3 is TGTGCCAGCAGCTTAGGAGGGGGCTCCTACAATGAGCAGTTCTTC.

This clonotype was found a few times. CDR3 residues: CASRLLGLSTDTQYF. CDR3 nucleotides: TGCGCCAGCAGACTGTTGGGGCTAAGCACAGATACGCAGTATTTT. V usage is TRBV5-1 and J usage is TRBJ2-3; perhaps TRBD1 as D (5 bases). Germline-derived CDR1 and CDR2 are SGHRS and YFSETQ. V was shortened by 5 bases and J by 0 bases, with 13 bases between the two germline ends. CDR3 length: 15 amino acids.

This clonotype was counted between two and nine times. J is TRBJ1-5 and V is TRBV5-1; 10 nucleotides line up with TRBD1. Germline V gives CDR1 SGHRS, CDR2 YFSETQ. The ends lost 4 bases at V and 7 bases at J; junction bases unmatched: 5. The CDR3 sequence is 14 residues long. CDR3 loop: CASSPMTGGQPQHF. In nucleotides, the CDR3 is TGCGCCAGCAGCCCGATGACAGGGGGCCAGCCCCAGCATTTT.

The genes are TRBV12-3 or TRBV12-4 and TRBJ2-5; TRBD2 matches 10 bases. This CDR3 is built from 16 residues. Losses at the gene ends were 6 bases for V and 8 bases for J; bases not matched to a gene: 15. The CDR3 is CASSRGGLAPLGTQYF. CDR3 bases: TGTGCCAGCAGCCGGGGGGGACTAGCGCCCCTGGGTACCCAGTACTTC.

This clonotype was seen many times. The V call is TRBV12-3 or TRBV12-4, the J call TRBJ2-7; D perhaps matches TRBD1 (6 bases). V was pared by 6 bases and J by 2 bases, with 17 bases between. The CDR3 is 15 amino acids. CDR3 region: CASSITGPPTYEQYF. CDR3 coding DNA: TGTGCCAGCAGCATCACAGGGCCCCCTACCTACGAGCAGTACTTC.

The J gene is TRBJ2-7, the V gene TRBV16, with D unresolved. The CDR3 has 13 residues. V was clipped by 2 bases and J by 4 bases, with 9 bases between them. The germline gives CDR1 KGHSY, CDR2 FQNENV. The CDR3: CASSQLGPYEQYF. The CDR3 nucleotides are TGTGCCAGCAGCCAACTCGGACCATACGAGCAGTACTTC.

The CDR3 DNA follows: TGCAGCGTTGGGGGGGTTAACTATGGCTACACCTTC. Amino acid sequence: CSVGGVNYGYTF. This sequence joins TRBV29-1 and TRBJ1-2; a weak D match, TRBD1 (5 bases). This CDR3 has 12 residues. V was pared by 4 bases and J by 1 base, with 7 bases between. Germline CDR1 reads SQVTM; CDR2 reads ANQGSEA.

Many counts were recorded for this clonotype. The chain recombines TRBV7-9 with TRBJ2-3, with 11 bases lining up with TRBD2. Trimming cost V 5 bases and J 2 bases; bases outside gene matches: 6. The CDR3 contains 16 residues. From germline, CDR1 is SEHNR and CDR2 FQNEAQ (reference sequence). Written as DNA, the CDR3 is TGTGCCAGCAGCCCAAGACTAGCGGGGTCCACAGATACGCAGTATTTT. Its translation is CASSPRLAGSTDTQYF.

In its sample, this clonotype was seen a few times. The chain links TRBV11-2 to TRBJ2-2; D gene uncertain. The germline CDR1 and CDR2 sequences are SGHAT and FQNNGV. V was pared by 5 bases and J by 4 bases, with 11 bases between. The CDR3 sequence is 14 residues long. CDR3 amino acids: CASSPTMFTGELFF. The CDR3 coding sequence is TGTGCCAGCAGCCCCACTATGTTCACCGGGGAGCTGTTTTTT.

This clonotype was counted many times. CDR3 loop: CSVVREDGYTF. The DNA of the CDR3 is TGCAGCGTGGTCCGGGAGGATGGCTACACCTTC. V gene TRBV29-1 combines with J gene TRBJ1-2; D remains ambiguous. This CDR3 is built from 11 residues. The germline CDR1 and CDR2 sequences are SQVTM and ANQGSEA. Trimming took 6 bases from V and 6 from J, leaving 11 bases between them.

This clonotype was counted ten times or more. V and J are TRBV29-1 and TRBJ2-3; D possibly uses TRBD1 or TRBD2 (5 bases each). CDR1 is SQVTM and CDR2 is ANQGSEA in the germline V gene. This CDR3 spans 15 amino acids. Trimming left V 3 bases short and J 2 bases short, with 15 bases between. The CDR3 nucleotides are TGCAGCGTTGACGGGACCGAGGGGCACACAGATACGCAGTATTTT. This translates into CSVDGTEGHTDTQYF.

J is TRBJ2-2 and V is TRBV29-1; 8 positions match TRBD2. Germline CDR1 is SQVTM and CDR2 is ANQGSEA. Trimming at V came to 7 bases and at J to 1 base, leaving 8 bases not matched to a gene. The CDR3 extends over 15 amino acids. This chain's CDR3 is CSAGGAGRNTGELFF. In DNA, the CDR3 is TGCAGCGCCGGGGGGGCGGGAAGGAACACCGGGGAGCTGTTTTTT.

This clonotype appeared many times. This chain connects TRBV29-1 to TRBJ2-7; TRBD1 aligns across 8 bases. The CDR3 is made up of 12 amino acids. Germline loops: CDR1 SQVTM, CDR2 ANQGSEA. V lost 6 bases to trimming and J lost 4 bases; unmatched junction nucleotides: 5. DNA of the CDR3: TGCAGCGTGAGGACAGGGAAATACGAGCAGTACTTC. Residues: CSVRTGKYEQYF.

The chain carries TRBV20-1 and TRBJ1-1; TRBD1 might be the D (5 bases). The V and J ends lost 0 bases and 0 bases respectively, with 11 bases between them. CDR3 length: 15 amino acids. Germline CDR1 reads DFQATT; CDR2 reads SNEGSKA (reference sequence). The CDR3 reads CSARDSRVMNTEAFF. Written as DNA, the CDR3 is TGCAGTGCTAGAGATTCCAGGGTCATGAACACTGAAGCTTTCTTT.

The genes are TRBV7-9 and TRBJ2-7; the D gene is possibly TRBD2 (6 bases). Trimming left V 4 bases short and J 4 bases short, with 17 bases between. Germline lookup yields CDR1 SEHNR and CDR2 FQNEAQ (reference sequence). The CDR3 loop spans 15 amino acids. In nucleotides, the CDR3 is TGTGCCAGCAGCTCCCAACCCGGAGGGCTTTACGAGCAGTACTTC. It is translated as CASSSQPGGLYEQYF.

This clonotype was counted between two and nine times. V and J are TRBV5-6 and TRBJ2-2, with D unresolved. The CDR3 consists of 16 residues. V was clipped by 1 base and J by 0 bases, with 10 bases between them. Germline V gene lookup returns CDR1 SGHDT and CDR2 YYEEEE. The CDR3 sequence: CASSLPRHTNTGELFF. CDR3 nucleotides: TGTGCCAGCAGCTTGCCACGACACACGAACACCGGGGAGCTGTTTTTT.

This clonotype was seen ten or more times. The chain couples TRBV30 to TRBJ1-2; D is uncertain. Germline CDR1 reads GTSNPN; CDR2 reads SVGIG (reference sequence). V dropped 2 bases and J dropped 7 bases, with 5 bases sitting between them. The CDR3 extends over 10 amino acids. As DNA, the CDR3 is TGTGCCTGGAGTCCCCCTGGCTACACCTTC. Translation gives CAWSPPGYTF.

This clonotype was seen at least ten times. This chain joins TRBV7-9 and TRBJ2-7; 8 positions agree with TRBD2. The V gene's germline CDR1 is SEHNR and CDR2 FQNEAQ (reference sequence). The V and J ends lost 0 bases and 4 bases, in that order; junction bases with no gene match: 5. The CDR3 length is 15 residues. CDR3 DNA: TGTGCCAGCAGCTTAGCGGCGGGGGGAATATACGAGCAGTACTTC. Translating it yields CASSLAAGGIYEQYF.

This clonotype was seen a handful of times. The J gene is TRBJ2-7, the V gene TRBV12-5; D may correspond to TRBD1 or TRBD2 (5 bases each). Germline V gene lookup returns CDR1 LGHNT and CDR2 FRNRAP. The CDR3 spans 14 residues. V was shortened by 4 bases and J by 2 bases, with 12 bases between the two germline ends. The CDR3 here is CASGSGTSAYEQYF. CDR3 DNA: TGTGCTAGTGGTTCCGGGACGTCGGCCTACGAGCAGTACTTC.

V is TRBV7-9 and J is TRBJ2-3; D possibly corresponds to TRBD2 (6 bases). The V gene lost 2 bases and the J gene lost 0 bases, with 12 bases spanning the gap. Germline V gene lookup returns CDR1 SEHNR and CDR2 FQNEAQ (reference sequence). The CDR3 loop spans 16 amino acids. The CDR3 DNA sequence: TGTGCCAGCAGCTTATTAGCGGCGCCTAGCACAGATACGCAGTATTTT. It yields the protein CASSLLAAPSTDTQYF.

The genes are TRBV28 and TRBJ2-6; D ambiguous. Germline loops: CDR1 MDHEN, CDR2 SYDVKM. V lost 10 bases and J 1 base, leaving 8 bases between the germline ends. This CDR3 spans 13 amino acids. The CDR3 here is CAMQGSGANVLTF. The CDR3 nucleotides are TGTGCCATGCAAGGTTCTGGGGCCAACGTCCTGACTTTC.

This clonotype was seen ten or more times. The chain combines TRBV10-3 with TRBJ2-2; D perhaps matches TRBD2 (6 bases). This CDR3 region has 14 residues. Germline CDR1 reads ENHRY; CDR2 reads SYGVKD. Trimming stripped 8 bases from V and 2 bases from J, with 12 bases between. The CDR3 here is CAISGTLNTGELFF. In DNA, the CDR3 is TGTGCCATCTCCGGGACTTTAAACACCGGGGAGCTGTTTTTT.

In its sample, this clonotype was seen a few times. The chain uses TRBV5-4 and TRBJ2-1, with D unresolved. The V end lost 5 bases, the J end lost 1 base, and 13 bases lay between the germline ends. The CDR3 runs 15 residues. CDR1 is SGHNT, CDR2 YYREEE, per germline (reference sequence). The DNA for the CDR3 is TGTGCCAGCAGGCTTGACGTAGGTTCCTACAATGAGCAGTTCTTC. Amino acids: CASRLDVGSYNEQFF. The full variable domain, completed using reference TRBV5-4 and TRBJ2-1, is ETGVTQSPTHLIKTRGQQVTLRCSSQSGHNTVSWYQQALGQGPQFIFQYYREEENGRGNFPPRFSGLQFPNYSSELNVNALELDDSALYLCASRLDVGSYNEQFFGPGTRLTVL.

The chain couples TRBV7-9 to TRBJ2-4; TRBD1 matches 10 bases. The germline gives CDR1 SEHNR, CDR2 FQNEAQ (reference sequence). The CDR3 contains 17 residues. The V and J ends lost 2 bases and 2 bases, in that order; junction bases with no gene match: 6. The chain's CDR3 is CASSLRGQGSPKNIQYF. The CDR3 coding sequence is TGTGCCAGCAGCTTAAGGGGACAGGGGAGTCCCAAAAACATTCAGTACTTC.

This clonotype was picked up a small number of times. The chain combines TRBV7-8 with TRBJ2-3, with unresolved D. CDR1 is SGHVS, CDR2 FQNEAQ, per germline. CDR3 length equals 15 residues. V gave up 2 bases and J gave up 6 bases, with 15 bases separating them. Written as DNA, the CDR3 is TGTGCCAGCAGCTTAAGATCGGTAGTAGTGGATACGCAGTATTTT. It encodes CASSLRSVVVDTQYF.

This clonotype has more than one count but fewer than ten. V and J are TRBV9 and TRBJ1-2; weak D call: TRBD1 (5 bases). CDR3 length: 13 residues. The germline V and J ends were trimmed by 1 base and 4 bases, with 8 bases remaining between them. From germline, CDR1 is SGDLS and CDR2 YYNGEE. As DNA, the CDR3 is TGTGCCAGCAGCGTAAGCGGGGCCTATGGCTACACCTTC. It encodes CASSVSGAYGYTF.